This T cell receptor beta chain was obtained from a study of blood T cells in healthy people across ages. Overall study findings and caveats: Age advanced and TCR beta diversity per million T cells fell, roughly linearly.

Comments on this clonotype: What it recognizes is unknown.

For the second PCR, which ran for 7 to 11 cycles, a sample-barcoded 5' primer and a J-beta primer mix were used. In TCRdb, the 5' RACE reads were re-called with MiXCR into one record per CDR3 protein. The sample shows some 880,000 distinct CDR3 sequences, under 40% of them seen only once. Germline V gene data show CDR1 as SGHDN and CDR2 as FVKESK. This CDR3 is 16 amino acids long. Unmatched junction bases numbered 15, after V lost 5 bases and J lost 7 bases. The V and J genes are TRBV14 and TRBJ2-7, with TRBD1 identical over 9 bases. Sample: blood. The source of this sequence is a man between 18 and 35 years old in good health. This CDR3 is CASSKSGDRVLGEQYF. Here the CDR3 DNA reads TGTGCCAGCAGCAAATCCGGGGACAGGGTTTTAGGTGAGCAGTACTTC.